The rows below give T cell receptor beta chains drawn from one sample of a study of T cell responses to AZD1222 COVID-19 vaccine. Data came from immunoSEQ multiplex PCR; TCRdb stores just in-frame clones and leaves some out. In the table there are about 82,000 clones, around 90% of which are singletons. This specimen consisted of peripheral blood, obtained on day 0 of AZD1222 vaccination. The receptors come from an adult in good health. Each CDR3 is given with its conserved first and last residue. Each record gives: V gene, D gene, clone size, J gene, CDR3 protein, CDR3 DNA. A D gene is named only where the DNA matches it firmly. Not all rows give a size; the values are once, few, many and, for expanded clones, a class.

TRBV4-3	TRBD1	.	TRBJ1-6	CASSLNVGGGKSYNSPLHF	TGCGCCAGCAGCCTCAACGTAGGGGGCGGCAAATCTTATAATTCACCCCTCCACTTT
TRBV5-4	.	once	TRBJ2-3	CASSYGRDTDTQYF	TGTGCCAGCAGCTACGGCAGGGACACAGATACGCAGTATTTT
TRBV7-3	.	.	TRBJ2-1	CASSLTKENEQFF	TGTGCCAGCAGCCTAACGAAAGAGAATGAGCAGTTCTTC
TRBV5-1	TRBD2	.	TRBJ2-5	CASSWSRVGASGGARETQYF	TGCGCCAGCAGCTGGAGTAGGGTTGGCGCTAGCGGGGGGGCCAGGGAGACCCAGTACTTC
TRBV7-9	.	.	TRBJ1-5	CASSGGLLNQPQHF	TGTGCCAGCAGCGGGGGTCTACTCAATCAGCCCCAGCATTTT
TRBV5-6	TRBD1	.	TRBJ1-1	CASSFIQGVIADTEAFF	TGTGCCAGCAGCTTTATACAGGGGGTAATTGCGGACACTGAAGCTTTCTTT
TRBV5-1	TRBD1	.	TRBJ1-6	CASSPGTGGGRALHF	TGCGCCAGCAGCCCAGGGACAGGAGGCGGTCGGGCCCTCCACTTT
TRBV7-3	.	once	TRBJ2-3	CASSLFSTDTQYF	TGTGCCAGCAGCTTATTCTCCACAGATACGCAGTATTTT
TRBV6-5	.	.	TRBJ1-1	CASTAGNTEAFF	TGTGCCAGCACCGCAGGGAACACTGAAGCTTTCTTT
TRBV11-3	.	.	TRBJ1-1	CASSSGTGAEAFF	TGTGCCAGCAGCTCCGGGACCGGGGCTGAAGCTTTCTTT
TRBV5-1	.	.	TRBJ2-7	CASSRTRESYEQYF	TGCGCCAGCAGCAGAACCCGGGAGTCCTACGAGCAGTACTTC
TRBV6-5	TRBD1	once	TRBJ2-7	CASSYPDRGLLDF	TGTGCCAGCAGTTACCCCGACAGGGGACTCTTGGACTTC
TRBV6-5	.	.	TRBJ2-5	CASSYDPGGAETQYF	TGTGCCAGCAGTTATGACCCTGGGGGGGCTGAGACCCAGTACTTC
TRBV12-3/TRBV12-4	.	.	TRBJ1-5	CASSLQGRLHF	TGTGCCAGCAGCTTACAGGGAAGGTTGCATTTT
TRBV11-2	.	once	TRBJ2-4	CASSLTNQLAKNIQYF	TGTGCCAGCAGCTTAACCAACCAACTAGCCAAAAACATTCAGTACTTC
TRBV6-6	TRBD1	.	TRBJ2-1	CASSYDRGDEQFF	TGTGCCAGCAGCTACGACAGGGGGGATGAGCAGTTCTTC
TRBV7-2	.	.	TRBJ1-1	CASSLQGFEAFF	TGTGCCAGCAGCTTACAGGGTTTTGAAGCTTTCTTT
TRBV10-3	TRBD1	.	TRBJ1-2	CAISAAGGNGYTF	TGTGCCATCAGTGCGGCAGGGGGAAATGGCTACACCTTC
TRBV25-1	TRBD1	.	TRBJ1-4	CASLDPGQVNEKLFF	TGTGCCAGCTTAGACCCGGGACAGGTTAATGAAAAACTGTTTTTT
TRBV6-1	.	.	TRBJ1-6	CASSGPGQGNNSPLHF	TGTGCCAGCAGTGGACCGGGACAAGGAAACAATTCACCCCTCCACTTT
TRBV6-5	.	.	TRBJ1-1	CASSVVGAEAFF	TGTGCCAGCAGCGTAGTCGGGGCTGAAGCTTTCTTT
TRBV19	.	.	TRBJ1-2	CASSRETNYGYTF	TGTGCCAGTAGCCGGGAGACAAACTATGGCTACACCTTC
TRBV9	.	.	TRBJ2-4	CASSVFESYTGIQYF	TGTGCCAGCAGCGTTTTCGAGTCCTACACGGGGATTCAGTACTTC
TRBV30	.	once	TRBJ1-4	CAWSNGASEKLFF	TGTGCCTGGAGTAATGGGGCTAGTGAAAAACTGTTTTTT
TRBV2	.	.	TRBJ2-3	CASSTIGSTDTQYF	TGTGCCAGCAGCACTATTGGGAGCACAGATACGCAGTATTTT
TRBV6-5	.	.	TRBJ1-2	CASRLDREYGYTF	TGTGCCAGCAGACTGGACAGAGAATATGGCTACACCTTC
TRBV4-1	.	.	TRBJ1-5	CASSQGSWGNQPQHF	TGCGCCAGCAGCCAAGGGTCGTGGGGCAATCAGCCCCAGCATTTT
TRBV30	.	.	TRBJ1-6	CAWSATVNNSPLHF	TGTGCCTGGAGTGCGACAGTCAATAATTCACCCCTCCACTTT
TRBV15	.	.	TRBJ1-1	CATQGGRIDTEAFF	TGTGCCACCCAAGGAGGGCGGATTGACACTGAAGCTTTCTTT
TRBV5-1	.	.	TRBJ1-1	CASSLVGYTEAFF	TGCGCCAGCAGCCTGGTTGGATACACTGAAGCTTTCTTT
TRBV2	.	few	TRBJ1-2	CASSEALGFGYTF	TGTGCCAGCAGTGAAGCTCTGGGGTTTGGCTACACCTTC
TRBV18	TRBD1	.	TRBJ1-2	CASSRGTGMPLGGYTF	TGTGCCAGCTCACGAGGGACAGGGATGCCGCTCGGCGGCTACACCTTC
TRBV6-5	.	.	TRBJ1-1	CASSLHSGAEAFF	TGTGCCAGCAGCCTCCATTCGGGGGCGGAAGCTTTCTTT
TRBV7-9	.	.	TRBJ1-1	CASSLAAMNTEAFF	TGTGCCAGCAGCTTAGCCGCAATGAACACTGAAGCTTTCTTT
TRBV19	.	.	TRBJ2-4	CASSGETEIFWAKNIQYF	TGTGCCAGTAGTGGTGAGACAGAGATATTTTGGGCCAAAAACATTCAGTACTTC
TRBV2	.	.	TRBJ1-5	CASNTFREVNQPQHF	TGTGCCAGCAACACCTTCAGGGAAGTCAATCAGCCCCAGCATTTT
TRBV2	.	once	TRBJ1-5	CASKKGEGNQPQHF	TGTGCCAGCAAGAAGGGGGAGGGCAATCAGCCCCAGCATTTT